The TCR beta chain described here comes from a study of patients and donors after allogeneic stem cell transplantation. Trimming at V came to 3 bases and at J to 3 bases, leaving 4 bases not matched to a gene. This CDR3 has 16 amino acids. A single record per CDR3 protein comes from TCRdb applying MiXCR to the RT-PCR reads. The profile shows a few hundred thousand distinct CDR3 sequences, 13% to 15% of them singletons. Sequencing was carried out using blood, either unsorted or a sorted T cell fraction (not recorded which). The rearrangement uses TRBV12-3 or TRBV12-4 and TRBJ2-3; the match to TRBD2 covers 12 bases. This TCR came from a human donor who was either an allogeneic HSCT recipient or a stem cell or donor lymphocyte infusion donor (not recorded which). It is not recorded whose cells these are; they may come from a transplant donor. The CDR3 protein is CASSFTSGGSTDTQYF. As DNA, the CDR3 is TGTGCCAGCAGTTTTACTAGCGGGGGGTCGACAGATACGCAGTATTTT.